This passage covers 3 T cell receptor beta chains from one sample sequenced in a study of blood T cell repertoires in COVID-19. TCRdb's table, derived via immunoSEQ multiplex PCR, lists solely in-frame clones and lacks some. Among about 240,000 clones listed, roughly 79% were seen once. Material: peripheral blood. All receptors derive from a woman older than 75 with COVID-19, enrolled during active disease.

The chain recombines TRBV18 with TRBJ2-1; tentatively, D is TRBD2 (5 bases). Trimming left V 3 bases short and J 2 bases short, with 17 bases between. Germline lookup yields CDR1 KGHSH and CDR2 LQKENI. This CDR3 comprises 17 residues. The CDR3: CASSPGSGPAAYNEQFF. The CDR3 bases are TGTGCCAGCTCACCGGGGAGCGGTCCCGCTGCCTACAATGAGCAGTTCTTC.

The V gene is TRBV5-4, the J gene TRBJ2-1, with 8 positions matching TRBD1. The CDR3 loop spans 15 amino acids. Germline V gene lookup returns CDR1 SGHNT and CDR2 YYREEE (reference sequence). V gave up 0 bases and J gave up 8 bases; unmatched junction bases: 7. For the CDR3, the DNA is TGTGCCAGCAGCTTGGGGACAGGGAAGTTCCATGAGCAGTTCTTC. Protein: CASSLGTGKFHEQFF. Full variable domain (remainder filled in from reference TRBV5-4 and TRBJ2-1): ETGVTQSPTHLIKTRGQQVTLRCSSQSGHNTVSWYQQALGQGPQFIFQYYREEENGRGNFPPRFSGLQFPNYSSELNVNALELDDSALYLCASSLGTGKFHEQFFGPGTRLTVL.

V usage is TRBV29-1 and J usage is TRBJ2-1; 9 bases line up with TRBD2. Germline assignment: CDR1 SQVTM and CDR2 ANQGSEA. This CDR3 has 15 residues. Unmatched junction bases numbered 15, after V lost 7 bases and J lost 8 bases. The CDR3 DNA sequence: TGCAGCGCCAGGAGCAGGGCGGGAGGGGACGATGAGCAGTTCTTC. Residues: CSARSRAGGDDEQFF.